Ten or more counts support the clone carrying this TCR beta chain. Authors of the study amplified TCR beta CDR3 regions from RNA transcripts. The primer set for the first-round RT-PCR of the TCR CDR3 was HTBI. MiXCR was run by TCRdb on the multiplex PCR reads, yielding one entry per CDR3 protein. This table holds approximately 590,000 distinct CDR3 sequences, about a sixth found once. The record originates from a study of T cells in Graves' hyperthyroidism and ophthalmopathy. CDR1 MNHEY and CDR2 SVGEGT come from the germline V gene. Trimming took off 0 bases at V and 6 bases at J, with 6 bases between the two ends. The CDR3 loop spans 13 amino acids.

This sequence joins TRBV6-2 or TRBV6-3 and TRBJ2-1; D is undetermined. This TCR was recovered from a woman aged 25 to 45 with Graves' hyperthyroidism. Sequenced input: blood. This CDR3 is CASSYSTLNEQFF. Written as DNA, the CDR3 is TGTGCCAGCAGTTACTCGACCCTCAATGAGCAGTTCTTC.